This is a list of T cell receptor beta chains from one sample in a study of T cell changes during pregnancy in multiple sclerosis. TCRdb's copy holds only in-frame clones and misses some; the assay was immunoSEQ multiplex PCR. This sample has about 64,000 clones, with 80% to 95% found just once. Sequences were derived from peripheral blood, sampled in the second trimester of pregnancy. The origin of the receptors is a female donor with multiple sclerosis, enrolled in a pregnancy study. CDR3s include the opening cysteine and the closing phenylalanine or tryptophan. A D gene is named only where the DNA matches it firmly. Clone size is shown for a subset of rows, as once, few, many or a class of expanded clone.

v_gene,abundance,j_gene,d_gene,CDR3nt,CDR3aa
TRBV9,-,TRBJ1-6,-,TGTGCCAGCAGCTTGGACAGTAATTGGCGTTCACCCCTCCACTTT,CASSLDSNWRSPLHF
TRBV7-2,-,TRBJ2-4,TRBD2,TGTGCCAGCAGCTTAGAGGCTAGCGGGTGGGGGGACATTCAGTACTTC,CASSLEASGWGDIQYF
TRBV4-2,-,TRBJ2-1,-,TGTGCCAGCAGCCGGGCGGGCAGCGGCTCCTACAATGAGCAGTTCTTC,CASSRAGSGSYNEQFF
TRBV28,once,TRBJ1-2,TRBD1,TGTGCCAGCAGTCCCCAACAGGGGGCCAACTATGGCTACACCTTC,CASSPQQGANYGYTF
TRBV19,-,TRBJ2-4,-,TGTGCCAGTAGTATTGGCCTGGAAAACATTCAGTACTTC,CASSIGLENIQYF
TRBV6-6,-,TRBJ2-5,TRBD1,TGTGCCAGCAGTCAAAGGACAGGTGGGGAGACCCAGTACTTC,CASSQRTGGETQYF
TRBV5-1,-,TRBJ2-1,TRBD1,TGCGCCAGCACTGGGACAGGGGAAGTCAATGAGCAGTTCTTC,CASTGTGEVNEQFF
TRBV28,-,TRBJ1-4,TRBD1,TGTGCCAGCAGTCCCTCGGACAGGGATAATGAAAAACTGTTTTTT,CASSPSDRDNEKLFF
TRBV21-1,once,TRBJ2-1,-,TGTGCCAGCACCCTCAGTTCCCTGTCCTACAATGAGCAGTTCTTC,CASTLSSLSYNEQFF
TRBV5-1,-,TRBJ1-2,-,TGCGCCAGCAGCTTGGCCGAGGGTTTAGGATATGGCTACACCTTC,CASSLAEGLGYGYTF